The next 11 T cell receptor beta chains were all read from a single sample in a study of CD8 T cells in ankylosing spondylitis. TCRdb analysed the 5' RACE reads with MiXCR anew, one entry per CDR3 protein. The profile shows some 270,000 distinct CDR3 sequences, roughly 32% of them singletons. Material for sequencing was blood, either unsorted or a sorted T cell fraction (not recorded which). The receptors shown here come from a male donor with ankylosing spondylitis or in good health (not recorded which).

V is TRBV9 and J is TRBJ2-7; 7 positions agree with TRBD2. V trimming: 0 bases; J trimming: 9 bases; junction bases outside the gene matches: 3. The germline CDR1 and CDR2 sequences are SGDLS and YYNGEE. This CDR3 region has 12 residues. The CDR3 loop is CASSVGGGVQYF. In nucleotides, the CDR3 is TGTGCCAGCAGCGTAGGTGGGGGGGTGCAGTACTTC.

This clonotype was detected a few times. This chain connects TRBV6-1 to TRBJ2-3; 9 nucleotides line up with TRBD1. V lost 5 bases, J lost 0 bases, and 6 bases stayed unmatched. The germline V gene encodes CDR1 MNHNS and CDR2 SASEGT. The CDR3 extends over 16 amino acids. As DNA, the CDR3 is TGTGCCAGCAGTCCACGGGACAGGGCAAGCACAGATACGCAGTATTTT. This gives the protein CASSPRDRASTDTQYF.

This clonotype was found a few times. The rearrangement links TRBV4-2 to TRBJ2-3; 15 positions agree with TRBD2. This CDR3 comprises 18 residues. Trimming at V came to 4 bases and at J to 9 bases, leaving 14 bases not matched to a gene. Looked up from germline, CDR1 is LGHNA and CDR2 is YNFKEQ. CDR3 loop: CASSRTSGGARLSYTQYF. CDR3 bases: TGTGCCAGCAGCCGGACTAGCGGGGGGGCGAGGTTGTCCTACACGCAGTATTTT.

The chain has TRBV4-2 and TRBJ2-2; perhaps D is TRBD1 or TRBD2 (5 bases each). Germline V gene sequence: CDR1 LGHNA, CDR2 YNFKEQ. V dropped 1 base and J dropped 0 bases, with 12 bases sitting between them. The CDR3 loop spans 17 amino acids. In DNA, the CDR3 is TGTGCCAGCAGCCAAGGAGGGCAGGGATCGAACACCGGGGAGCTGTTTTTT. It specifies CASSQGGQGSNTGELFF.

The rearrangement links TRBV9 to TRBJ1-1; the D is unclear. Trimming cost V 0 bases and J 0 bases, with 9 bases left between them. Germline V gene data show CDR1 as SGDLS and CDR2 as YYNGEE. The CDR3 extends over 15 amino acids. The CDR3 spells CASSVGQTMNTEAFF. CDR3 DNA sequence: TGTGCCAGCAGCGTAGGCCAGACAATGAACACTGAAGCTTTCTTT.

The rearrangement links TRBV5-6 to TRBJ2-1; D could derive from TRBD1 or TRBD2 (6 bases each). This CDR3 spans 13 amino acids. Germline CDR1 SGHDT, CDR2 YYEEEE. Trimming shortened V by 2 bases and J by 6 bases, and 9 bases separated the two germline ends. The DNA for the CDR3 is TGTGCCAGCAGCTTTCGGGGGCGCAATGAGCAGTTCTTC. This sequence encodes CASSFRGRNEQFF.

The CDR3 protein is CASSFSGTTGYEQYF. The CDR3 DNA follows: TGTGCCAGCAGTTTCTCCGGGACTACCGGTTACGAGCAGTACTTC. The V call is TRBV12-3 or TRBV12-4, the J call TRBJ2-7; 7 nucleotides align to TRBD2. Germline trimming cut 3 bases from V and 4 bases from J; bases unmatched to any gene: 9. The CDR3 covers 15 residues.

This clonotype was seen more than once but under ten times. The CDR3 reads CASSFLGSFYGYTF. CDR3 sequence (DNA): TGTGCCAGCAGCTTTCTAGGCAGCTTCTATGGCTACACCTTC. The chain links TRBV5-6 to TRBJ1-2, with D unresolved. CDR1 SGHDT and CDR2 YYEEEE come from the germline V gene. CDR3 length: 14 residues. V was clipped by 2 bases and J by 4 bases, with 12 bases between them.

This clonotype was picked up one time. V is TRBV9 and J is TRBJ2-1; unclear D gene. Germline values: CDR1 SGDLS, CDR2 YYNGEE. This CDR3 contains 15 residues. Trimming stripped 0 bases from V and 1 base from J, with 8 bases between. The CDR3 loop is CASSVGPASYNEQFF. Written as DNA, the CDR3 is TGTGCCAGCAGCGTAGGCCCGGCTTCCTACAATGAGCAGTTCTTC.

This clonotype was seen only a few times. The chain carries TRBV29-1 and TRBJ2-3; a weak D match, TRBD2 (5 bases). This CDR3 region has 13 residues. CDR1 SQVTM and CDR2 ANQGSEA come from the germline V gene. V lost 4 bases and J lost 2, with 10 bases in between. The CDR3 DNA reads TGCAGCGTTGGGCTAGCTCTCACAGATACGCAGTATTTT. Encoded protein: CSVGLALTDTQYF.

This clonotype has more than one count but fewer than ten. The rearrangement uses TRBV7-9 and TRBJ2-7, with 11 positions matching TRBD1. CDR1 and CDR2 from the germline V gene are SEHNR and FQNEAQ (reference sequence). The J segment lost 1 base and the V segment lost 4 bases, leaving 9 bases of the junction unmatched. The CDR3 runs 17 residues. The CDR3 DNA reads TGTGCCAGCAGCTCCAACACGGGACAGGGGGAATCCTACGAGCAGTACTTC. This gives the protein CASSSNTGQGESYEQYF.